This TCR beta chain was identified during a study of human T cells and chemical hapten exposure. About the study: Patch testing placed 0.01% DPC on the upper back, with readings at 6 days.

In the authors' workflow: More than 95,000 TCRs per sample was the median, with a range of about 20,000 to 690,600. A single record per CDR3 protein comes from TCRdb applying MiXCR to the RACE reads. The V and J calls were determined by TCRdb, not by the authors. The sample lists roughly 130,000 distinct CDR3 sequences, roughly 10% occurring once. Time point reported: patch test 3, about 24 weeks after DPC sensitization. Treatment: therapeutic diphenylcyclopropenone sensitization with weekly scalp DPC. Note on this clonotype: Its antigen is still unknown.

Germline V gene sequence: CDR1 SGHTA, CDR2 FQGNSA. This CDR3 is 15 amino acids long. V lost 8 bases and J 7 bases, leaving 18 bases between the germline ends. Study outcomes and limitations: Sensitizing with DPC caused no change in TCRs above 1 in 1000 frequency.

The receptor comes from a woman between 50 and 59 years old with alopecia areata. Some clones in this sample may be carry-over from other donors' samples. The sample here was whole blood, taken in connection with sensitization to the hapten diphenylcyclopropenone (DPC). The chain combines TRBV7-2 with TRBJ1-6; D gene ambiguous. Written as DNA, the CDR3 is TGTGCCAGCGTTGTGGTGTCCGGGAACAATTCACCCCTCCACTTT. Translating gives CASVVVSGNNSPLHF.